The text below deals with one T cell receptor beta chain. Profiling relied on immunoSEQ multiplex PCR, and the TCRdb table lists in-frame clones only, not all of them. The profile shows about 80,000 clones, 95% to 98% of them singletons. The sample originates from a study of technical replicates of blood from several donors. The CDR3 length is 14 residues. Germline CDR1 and CDR2: SEHNR and FQNEAQ (reference sequence). V gave up 2 bases and J gave up 5 bases; unmatched junction bases: 5. This chain connects TRBV7-9 to TRBJ1-2, with 7 bases fitting TRBD1. The clonotype originates from a human donor in good health. Sequencing was carried out using T cells isolated from PBMCs. CDR3 bases: TGTGCCAGCAGCTTAACCGAGACAGGGTATGGCTACACCTTC. It yields the protein CASSLTETGYGYTF. The variable domain in full, completed from reference TRBV7-9 and TRBJ1-2, reads DTGVSQNPRHKITKRGQNVTFRCDPISEHNRLYWYRQTLGQGPEFLTYFQNEAQLEKSRLLSDRFSAERPKGSFSTLEIQRTEQGDSAMYLCASSLTETGYGYTFGSGTRLTVV.